This TCR beta chain was recorded in a study of T cell responses to AZD1222 COVID-19 vaccine. Libraries were prepared by immunoSEQ multiplex PCR; TCRdb keeps only in-frame clonotypes and omits some of them. The sample holds about 140,000 clones; roughly 90% are singletons and the top ten take over 1.5%. Source: peripheral blood, taken on day 0 of AZD1222 vaccination. The clonotype was recovered from an adult in good health.

This CDR3 is CASSAERGQGWRNTEAFF. CDR3 nucleotide sequence: TGTGCCAGCAGTGCAGAGCGGGGACAGGGATGGAGGAACACTGAAGCTTTCTTT. This chain connects TRBV2 to TRBJ1-1; 9 bases are a match to TRBD1. The germline gives CDR1 SNHLY, CDR2 FYNNEI. The J segment lost 1 base and the V segment lost 4 bases, leaving 13 bases of the junction unmatched. The CDR3 contains 18 residues.